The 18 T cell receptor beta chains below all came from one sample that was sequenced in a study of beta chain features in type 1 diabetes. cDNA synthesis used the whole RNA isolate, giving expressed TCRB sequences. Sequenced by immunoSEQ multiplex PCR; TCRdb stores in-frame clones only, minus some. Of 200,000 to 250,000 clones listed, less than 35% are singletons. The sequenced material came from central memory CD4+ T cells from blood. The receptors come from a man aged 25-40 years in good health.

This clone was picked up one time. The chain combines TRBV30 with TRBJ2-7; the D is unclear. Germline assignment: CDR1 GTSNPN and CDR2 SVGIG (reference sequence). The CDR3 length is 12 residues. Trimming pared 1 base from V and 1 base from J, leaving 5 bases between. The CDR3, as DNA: TGTGCCTGGAGTGCCATTTCCTACGAGCAGTACTTC. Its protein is CAWSAISYEQYF.

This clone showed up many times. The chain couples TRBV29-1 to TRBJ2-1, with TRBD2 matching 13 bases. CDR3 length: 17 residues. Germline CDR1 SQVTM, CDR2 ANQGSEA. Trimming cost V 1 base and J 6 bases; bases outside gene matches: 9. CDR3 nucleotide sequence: TGCAGCGTTGAAGTCCACTCCCGACTAGCGGGAGGCAATGAGCAGTTCTTC. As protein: CSVEVHSRLAGGNEQFF.

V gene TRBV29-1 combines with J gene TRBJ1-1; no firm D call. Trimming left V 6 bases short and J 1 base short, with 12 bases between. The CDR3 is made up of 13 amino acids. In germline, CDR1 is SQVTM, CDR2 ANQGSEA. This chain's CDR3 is CSVLASGNTEAFF. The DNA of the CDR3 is TGCAGCGTGCTTGCGTCGGGGAACACTGAAGCTTTCTTT.

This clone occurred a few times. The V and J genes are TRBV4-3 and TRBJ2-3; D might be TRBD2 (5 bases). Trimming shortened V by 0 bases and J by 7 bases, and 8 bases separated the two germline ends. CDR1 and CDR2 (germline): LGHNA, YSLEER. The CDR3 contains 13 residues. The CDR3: CASSQDADYTQYF. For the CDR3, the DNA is TGCGCCAGCAGCCAAGATGCGGACTATACGCAGTATTTT.

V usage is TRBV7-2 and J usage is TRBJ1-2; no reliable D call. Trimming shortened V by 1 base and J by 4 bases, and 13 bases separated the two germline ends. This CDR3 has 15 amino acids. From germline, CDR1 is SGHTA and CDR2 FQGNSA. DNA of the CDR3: TGTGCCAGCAGCTTAGAGCGGGTAAAGAGCTATGGCTACACCTTC. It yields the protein CASSLERVKSYGYTF.

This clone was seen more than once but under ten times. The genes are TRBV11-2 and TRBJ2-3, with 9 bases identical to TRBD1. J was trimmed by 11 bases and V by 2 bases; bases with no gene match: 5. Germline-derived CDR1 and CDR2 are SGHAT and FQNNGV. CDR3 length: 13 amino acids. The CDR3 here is CASSLSQGQGQYF. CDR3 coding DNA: TGTGCCAGCAGCTTAAGCCAGGGACAGGGGCAGTATTTT.

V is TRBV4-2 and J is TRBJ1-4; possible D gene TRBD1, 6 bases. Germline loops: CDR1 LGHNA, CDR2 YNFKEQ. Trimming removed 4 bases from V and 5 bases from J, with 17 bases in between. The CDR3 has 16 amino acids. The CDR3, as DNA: TGTGCCAGCAGCCTCCACGGAGGCAGGGGAAATGAAAAACTGTTTTTT. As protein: CASSLHGGRGNEKLFF.

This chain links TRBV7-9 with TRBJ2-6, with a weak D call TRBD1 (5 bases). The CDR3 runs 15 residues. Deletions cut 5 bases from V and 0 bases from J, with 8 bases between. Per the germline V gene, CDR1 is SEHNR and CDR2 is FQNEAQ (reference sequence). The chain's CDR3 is CASSAQVSGANVLTF. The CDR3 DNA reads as TGTGCCAGCAGCGCACAGGTCTCTGGGGCCAACGTCCTGACTTTC.

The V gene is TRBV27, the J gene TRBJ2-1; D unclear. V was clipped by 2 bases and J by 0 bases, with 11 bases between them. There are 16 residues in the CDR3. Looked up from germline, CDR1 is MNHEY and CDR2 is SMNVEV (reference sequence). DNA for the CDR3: TGTGCCAGCAGTTTAGAAGGATCGAGCTCCTACAATGAGCAGTTCTTC. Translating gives CASSLEGSSSYNEQFF.

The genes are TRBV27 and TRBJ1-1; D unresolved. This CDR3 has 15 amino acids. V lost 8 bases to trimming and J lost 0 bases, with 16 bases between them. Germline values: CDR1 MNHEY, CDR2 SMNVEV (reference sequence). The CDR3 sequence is CASSELGRLNTEAFF. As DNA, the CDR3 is TGTGCCAGCTCCGAACTAGGGCGATTGAACACTGAAGCTTTCTTT.

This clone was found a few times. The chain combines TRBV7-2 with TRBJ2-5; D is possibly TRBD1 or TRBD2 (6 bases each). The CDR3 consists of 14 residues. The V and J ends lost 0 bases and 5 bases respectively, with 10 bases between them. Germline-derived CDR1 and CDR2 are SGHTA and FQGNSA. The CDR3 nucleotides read TGTGCCAGCAGCTTAGCGGGGGGCGCGGAGACCCAGTACTTC. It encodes CASSLAGGAETQYF.

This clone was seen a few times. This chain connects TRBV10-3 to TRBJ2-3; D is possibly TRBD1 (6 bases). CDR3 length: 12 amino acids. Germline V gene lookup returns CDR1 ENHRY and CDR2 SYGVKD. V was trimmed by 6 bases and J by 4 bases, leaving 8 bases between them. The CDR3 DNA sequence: TGTGCCATCAGAGGGACACCAGATACGCAGTATTTT. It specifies CAIRGTPDTQYF.

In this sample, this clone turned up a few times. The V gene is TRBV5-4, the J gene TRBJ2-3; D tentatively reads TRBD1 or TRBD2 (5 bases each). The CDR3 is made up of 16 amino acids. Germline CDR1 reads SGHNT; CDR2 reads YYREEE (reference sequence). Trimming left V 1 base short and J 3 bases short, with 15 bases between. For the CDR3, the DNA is TGTGCCAGCAGCTTGCCGGGGCTATTCGTGACAGATACGCAGTATTTT. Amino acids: CASSLPGLFVTDTQYF.

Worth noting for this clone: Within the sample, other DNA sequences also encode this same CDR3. The CDR3 is CASSSGSYEQYF. The CDR3 nucleotides read TGTGCCAGCAGTAGCGGGAGCTACGAGCAGTACTTC. The genes are TRBV28 and TRBJ2-7, with 8 bases lining up with TRBD2. The CDR3 consists of 12 residues. After removal of 5 bases from V and 3 bases from J, the junction contained 0 bases not matched to a gene. Germline loops: CDR1 MDHEN, CDR2 SYDVKM.

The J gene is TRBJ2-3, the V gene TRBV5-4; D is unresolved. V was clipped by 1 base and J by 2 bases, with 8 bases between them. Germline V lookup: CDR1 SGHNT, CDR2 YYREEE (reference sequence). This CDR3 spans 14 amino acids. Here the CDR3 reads CASSLKRTTDTQYF. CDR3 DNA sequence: TGTGCCAGCAGCTTGAAGAGAACCACAGATACGCAGTATTTT.

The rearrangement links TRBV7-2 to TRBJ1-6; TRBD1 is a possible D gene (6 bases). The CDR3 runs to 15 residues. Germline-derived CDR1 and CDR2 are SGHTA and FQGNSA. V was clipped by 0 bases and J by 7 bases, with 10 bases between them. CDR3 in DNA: TGTGCCAGCAGCTTAGCAGGGGGAAGGAATTCACCCCTCCACTTT. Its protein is CASSLAGGRNSPLHF.

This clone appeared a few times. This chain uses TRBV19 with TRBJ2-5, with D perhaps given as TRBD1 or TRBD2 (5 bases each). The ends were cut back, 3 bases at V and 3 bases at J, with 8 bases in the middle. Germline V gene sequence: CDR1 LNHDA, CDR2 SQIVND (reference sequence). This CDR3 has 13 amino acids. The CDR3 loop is CASSILGEETQYF. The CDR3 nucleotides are TGTGCCAGTAGTATTTTGGGGGAAGAGACCCAGTACTTC.

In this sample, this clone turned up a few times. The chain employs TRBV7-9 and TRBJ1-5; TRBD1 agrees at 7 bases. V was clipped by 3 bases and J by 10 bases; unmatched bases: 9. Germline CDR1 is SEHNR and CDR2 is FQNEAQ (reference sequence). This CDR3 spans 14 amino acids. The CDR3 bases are TGTGCCAGCAGCTTGGGACAGAGTGTTACACCCCAGCATTTT. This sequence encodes CASSLGQSVTPQHF.